The entry that follows covers one TCR beta chain sequence. Its antigen target is currently unknown. Nothing much larger sits one base from this clone, and base qualities are not available. The sample is drawn from a study of cytomegalovirus exposure and HLA in healthy donors (dated by TCRdb to 2016 to 2017). In terms of the full investigation: An earlier analysis of fewer than 750 of the donors reported about 280 Gb of sequence data and 90 million to 120 million unique TCR beta sequences obtained from approximately 180 million T cells. All discovery cohort repertoires had been generated on a single sequencing platform. Of the roughly 390 genotyped donors, 81% were placed in the genetic ancestry cluster associated with self-reported Caucasian donors. High-throughput TCR immunosequencing, statistical association of individual TCRs with disease status, and machine learning were combined to predict cytomegalovirus infection status. To decide whether each TCR beta V gene segment behaved as functional or pseudogenic, an earlier analysis of nearly 600 of the donors relied on high-throughput TCR beta sequencing. To study patterns of TCR occurrence, a later analysis re-analyzed previously published TCR beta repertoires from just over 650 donors and added high-resolution HLA genotyping. In a later genetic analysis, genome-wide SNP genotypes for about three fifths of the roughly 670 donors were used, and that subset was treated as a discovery cohort. The study aimed to test whether signatures of past pathogen exposure could be identified by cataloging public T cell receptors. Using immunosequencing, the study profiled T cell repertoires from around 680 subjects and related those repertoires to cytomegalovirus serostatus. Among about 370 genotyped donors of the cohort, an average of around 250,000 unique TCR beta nucleotide sequences was sequenced per donor, of which 15% to 20% were non-productive. In the later analysis, no new phenotypic data were used to find candidate immune exposures; instead, reliance was placed on TCR beta sequences and their occurrence across donors. Donor age, sex, ethnicity and CMV serostatus were collected together with the repertoire data. Typing coverage differed by locus: A, B, C, DRB1 and DQB1 were typed in about 629-640 donors, DQA1 in 522, DPA1 in around 580, and DPB1 in around 440. Four or five DR-DQ haplotypes were handled as single units for association and clustering because linkage in the cohort was strong. Both class I and class II loci were covered by HLA typing, at four-digit resolution. About 310 gigabases of sequencing data and roughly 90 million unique TCR sequences were included in an early release covering roughly 700 HLA-typed donors. Besides the first cohort of approximately 670 subjects, a separate validation cohort made up of over 100 different subjects was used.

The library was built by means of the immunoSEQ multiplex PCR assay. A mixture of 60 forward primers for TCR Vbeta segments and 13 reverse primers for TCR Jbeta segments was used in the multiplex PCR. The CDR3 region of rearranged TCR beta genes was amplified from genomic DNA by a multiplex PCR assay. The amplified TCR beta libraries were sequenced on the Illumina HiSeq System as 87-base-pair reads. Per the authors' processing: Across the 670 or so repertoires, a later analysis counted tens of millions of unique TCR beta chains, 9.5 million to 12 million of which were shared by at least two donors. Raw reads were error-corrected and collapsed into unique sequences with a nearest-neighbor algorithm that merged closely related sequences to remove PCR and sequencing errors. CDR3 sequences were aligned to IMGT reference sequences to assign V, D and J gene segments. For a sequence to be retained, at least a six-nucleotide match to both a V gene segment and a J gene segment was required. Rearrangements were called productive when the CDR3 lacked stop codons and stayed in frame with V and J; all others were non-productive. Following IMGT convention, CDR3 was defined as the stretch from the second conserved V-encoded cysteine up to the conserved J-encoded phenylalanine. The earlier analysis of some 550 of the donors excluded any sequence lacking an unambiguous match to a single V gene segment. An earlier analysis of 587 of the donors classified V segments as functional when productive rearrangements were above 56.7% and as segregating when the standard deviation between donors was above 5%. To diagnose cytomegalovirus status from the catalog of TCR beta chain sequences, a statistical classification framework was built. V and J gene assignment, in a later analysis, came from comparing TCR nucleotide sequences with IMGT/GENE-DB human TR gene sequences. Using the TCRdist pipeline, a later analysis assigned CDR3 sequences along with most-parsimonious VDJ recombination scenarios. In a later analysis, each TCR beta chain was defined by its CDR3 amino acid sequence together with its V-gene family, and reads without a unique V-gene family were excluded. As a way to deal with suspected cross-contamination and a sequencing artifact, a later analysis dropped hundreds of nucleotide sequences that were highly shared and had low generation probability. In a later analysis, a clonal expansion index for each public chain was calculated from normalized within-repertoire ranks of inferred template counts. In a later analysis, generation probabilities were computed with a VDJ recombination model fitted to out-of-frame rearrangements, and the resulting probabilities were checked against IGoR. In a later analysis, hypergeometric tests were used to score TCR-TCR, TCR-HLA and TCR-CMV co-occurrence, with a repertoire-size bias correction applied to TCR pairs. To estimate false discovery rates, a later analysis permuted the HLA or CMV assignments 20 times. In a later analysis, co-occurring TCRs were grouped using DBSCAN, with TCRdist sequence similarity added in when clustering inside HLA-allele-positive subsets. Repertoires with fewer than 30,000 or more than 120,000 public chains were left out of co-occurrence clustering, as were about five repertoires with anomalous nucleotide sharing. As stored in TCRdb, this immuneACCESS dataset retains in-frame rearrangements with V and J assigned. A fraction of the clones does not appear; measured against another copy, unresolved V genes explain less than half of the discrepancy, and the remainder lacks a known reason. The V and J calls and clone size are taken from that table; D and trimming were inferred from the DNA. This sample is represented by just over 95,000 clones; around four fifths of them were singletons. The ten largest clones represent roughly 4.3% of the sample.

The cohort was made up of 500 to 850 healthy bone marrow donors. At the time of sampling, all cohort members were nominally healthy, though unrecorded immune exposures were likely present. The donor tested CMV seropositive, placing the donor among the 250 to 300 seropositive members of the cohort. A peripheral blood sample was provided by each donor, and peripheral blood mononuclear cells were used for TCR beta sequencing. The Qiagen DNeasy Blood Extraction Kit was used to extract genomic DNA from the blood cell samples. Per the germline V gene (reference sequence), LNHDA is the CDR1 and SQIVND is the CDR2. Relative to germline, V is 9 bases shorter and J is 3 bases shorter, with 11 bases between their ends. Taken from cysteine to phenylalanine, the CDR3 has 12 residues. This entry keeps only the CDR3 DNA: 36 bases, framed from base 1. General findings and caveats noted by the study authors: Several of the top co-occurrence clusters appeared to be linked to parvovirus B19, influenza, CMV and Epstein-Barr virus, according to a later analysis. In vitro tests confirmed that a few of the cytomegalovirus-associated TCR beta chains recognize cytomegalovirus antigens. The authors suggested that the approach could potentially be extended to other disease states and immunological phenotypes. The study gave a list of 150 to 200 TCR beta chains associated with cytomegalovirus. A further reported finding was that TCR beta sequences accurately predicted the HLA-A and HLA-B alleles for most subjects in the first cohort. An earlier analysis of around 500 of the donors showed that most TCR beta V segments appeared in productive rearrangements either about 87% or about 30% of the time, which broadly matched IMGT annotations. In a later genetic analysis, fewer N-insertions in productive TCRs were reported among donors in an Asian-associated ancestry cluster than the approximately 710-donor mean. The only immune exposure information available for the cohort was CMV serostatus. Assigning TCR associations to individual alleles was difficult when HLA alleles, especially DR and DQ, strongly co-occurred. At a false discovery rate of 0.05, a later analysis linked 16,951 TCR beta sequences to specific HLA alleles. Because counts were too low, some 16 rarely observed V segments, including chromosome 9 orphons, were excluded from the earlier analysis of around 590 of the donors. Cytomegalovirus status was reported to be diagnosed by the classifier with high specificity and sensitivity in both the original and validation cohorts. Some IMGT-functional V segments, including TRBV6-2 and TRBV6-3, could not be told apart with the 87-base-pair reads, so those segments were excluded. V-gene and J-gene trimming of TCR beta chains was associated with a missense DCLRE1C variant in a later genetic analysis, and the association was replicated in an independent cohort. Compared with equally common non-associated chains, HLA-associated TCR beta chains in a later analysis were more clonally expanded and had lower generation probabilities. The sequencing pipeline was judged likely to have produced a cluster of highly shared sequence variants as a technical artifact. Most TCR sequences were observed very rarely across donors, whereas some public TCRs were present in many individuals. Because HLA typing was unavailable for some donors at each locus, only the typed subset was used in association tests. In a later analysis, the rate of TCR association differed among HLA loci, with DRB1 alleles having the most associated TCRs and HLA-C alleles having the fewest. Correlated functional status among segregating V segments might be attributable to linkage disequilibrium, but an unknown experimental factor could not be ruled out. A later analysis found that most CMV-associated TCR beta chains appeared HLA-restricted, with HLA associations seemingly driven largely by CMV exposure. The cohort was sequenced for TCR beta chains only, and without alpha or paired-chain data the features that could be detected were limited. Sequencing depth was assumed to be roughly uniform across donors in the presence/absence analyses, though that assumption may not hold.

This TCR was recovered from a woman between 35 and 50 years old in good health and CMV-seropositive. The sequencing sample was made of PBMCs. The rearranged segments are TRBV19 and TRBJ1-2; a tentative D call is TRBD1 (5 bases match). The CDR3 corresponds to CASSGSYYGYTF. The bases read TGTGCCAGCTCAGGGTCCTACTATGGCTACACCTTC.